The 19 T cell receptor beta chains below all came from one sample that was sequenced in a study of circulating CD8 cells and anti-PD-1 response in melanoma. Sorting of live CD3+CD8+TCRalphabeta+ cells by PD-1 and/or TIGIT gave four subsets. Using approximately 14 ng of total RNA, TCR libraries were made with the QIAseq Immune Repertoire TCR panel. MiXCR was run by TCRdb on the reads, yielding one entry per CDR3 protein. The data show approximately 570 distinct CDR3 sequences, roughly 10% seen once. The material was CD8+ T cells from PBMCs, obtained at baseline or after one month of anti-PD-1 therapy (not recorded which). The receptors originated from a human donor with melanoma.

Within the sample, this clonotype is large (0.1 to 1%). The chain has TRBV6-6 and TRBJ2-7, with 7 bases fitting TRBD1. Trimming at V came to 6 bases and at J to 1 base, leaving 3 bases not matched to a gene. CDR1 and CDR2 from the germline V gene are MNHNY and SVGAGI (reference sequence). This CDR3 contains 13 residues. CDR3 amino acids: CASSTGQSYEQYF. CDR3 DNA: TGTGCCAGCAGCACGGGACAGTCCTACGAGCAGTACTTC.

The chain links TRBV20-1 to TRBJ2-1, with D perhaps matching TRBD2 (5 bases). CDR1 DFQATT and CDR2 SNEGSKA come from the germline V gene (reference sequence). CDR3 size: 16 residues. Deletions cut 0 bases from V and 0 bases from J, with 12 bases between. CDR3 in DNA: TGCAGTGCTAGAGATCTCGCGGGCGACTCCTACAATGAGCAGTTCTTC. Residues: CSARDLAGDSYNEQFF.

By sample fraction, this clonotype is medium-sized (0.01 to 0.1%). The rearrangement joins TRBV19 to TRBJ2-7; tentatively, D is TRBD2 (5 bases). V dropped 2 bases and J dropped 6 bases, with 11 bases sitting between them. The CDR3 runs to 13 residues. Germline V gene sequence: CDR1 LNHDA, CDR2 SQIVND (reference sequence). The CDR3 sequence: CASSITGAGEQYF. The CDR3 region has the DNA TGTGCCAGTAGTATAACGGGCGCGGGCGAGCAGTACTTC.

V usage is TRBV4-3 and J usage is TRBJ2-3; D gene unclear. The V gene lost 3 bases and the J gene lost 0 bases, with 10 bases spanning the gap. CDR1 and CDR2 (germline): LGHNA, YSLEER. The CDR3 has 15 residues. The CDR3 protein is CASSHSGRSTDTQYF. CDR3 coding DNA: TGCGCCAGCAGCCACTCCGGCCGAAGCACAGATACGCAGTATTTT.

This clonotype is medium-sized. The rearrangement uses TRBV19 and TRBJ2-7; 7 nucleotides agree with TRBD2. This CDR3 has 15 amino acids. Germline V gene sequence: CDR1 LNHDA, CDR2 SQIVND (reference sequence). V was clipped by 1 base and J by 3 bases; unmatched bases: 6. The CDR3 DNA reads as TGTGCCAGTAGTATAGGAAGCGGGGTGATCTACGAGCAGTACTTC. Protein sequence: CASSIGSGVIYEQYF.

This clonotype is medium-sized within its sample. The genes are TRBV20-1 and TRBJ2-3, with 9 bases lining up with TRBD2. Germline CDR1 DFQATT, CDR2 SNEGSKA (reference sequence). V lost 0 bases, J lost 0 bases, and 10 bases stayed unmatched. CDR3 size: 18 residues. CDR3 protein: CSARDLGGGGSSTDTQYF. DNA for the CDR3: TGCAGTGCTAGAGATCTTGGCGGGGGGGGTTCTAGCACAGATACGCAGTATTTT.

By sample share, this clonotype is medium-sized. The V call is TRBV2, the J call TRBJ2-7; 8 bases agree with TRBD1. Losses at the gene ends were 2 bases for V and 7 bases for J; bases not matched to a gene: 22. Germline CDR1 is SNHLY and CDR2 is FYNNEI. This CDR3 is 19 amino acids long. The CDR3 DNA reads as TGTGCCAGCAGTGAACTCGATGCTGAGGACAGACAGGGGTGGGAAGAGCAGTACTTC. Protein: CASSELDAEDRQGWEEQYF.

The CDR3 sequence is CASRSGQQGAHNEQFF. CDR3 bases: TGTGCCAGCAGGTCCGGCCAACAGGGGGCCCACAATGAGCAGTTCTTC. The gene calls are TRBV11-2 and TRBJ2-1, with TRBD1 matching 9 bases. With V trimmed by 6 bases and J by 5 bases, 11 bases remained unmatched. This CDR3 is 16 amino acids long. Germline-derived CDR1 and CDR2 are SGHAT and FQNNGV. Full variable domain (remainder filled in from reference TRBV11-2 and TRBJ2-1): EAGVAQSPRYKIIEKRQSVAFWCNPISGHATLYWYQQILGQGPKLLIQFQNNGVVDDSQLPKDRFSAERLKGVDSTLKIQPAKLEDSAVYLCASRSGQQGAHNEQFFGPGTRLTVL.

This clonotype occurred a few times. The junction departs from germline at one end; a sequencing error may be responsible. This rearrangement joins TRBV19 to TRBJ1-2, with TRBD1 identical over 9 bases. This CDR3 region has 13 residues. Per germline, CDR1 LNHDA and CDR2 SQIVND (reference sequence). The CDR3 bases are TGTGCCACGACAGGGGGGCTTAACCATGGCTACACCTTC. It encodes CATTGGLNHGYTF.

This clonotype was recorded a few times. This chain joins TRBV7-2 and TRBJ2-1; the D is unclear. Germline V gene lookup returns CDR1 SGHTA and CDR2 FQGNSA. The CDR3 has 17 amino acids. V gave up 0 bases and J gave up 0 bases, with 12 bases separating them. The CDR3, as DNA: TGTGCCAGCAGCTTAGCGGTCACGGTCAACTCCTACAATGAGCAGTTCTTC. Encoded protein: CASSLAVTVNSYNEQFF.

Within the sample, this clonotype is medium-sized. This chain joins TRBV4-1 and TRBJ2-7; D possibly corresponds to TRBD2 (6 bases). V was shortened by 0 bases and J by 6 bases, with 15 bases between the two germline ends. Germline assignment: CDR1 MGHRA and CDR2 YSYEKL. The CDR3 extends over 15 amino acids. CDR3 DNA: TGCGCCAGCAGCCAAGATTCGGGGGTGGAACCCGAGCAGTACTTC. It specifies CASSQDSGVEPEQYF.

This clonotype was recorded a few times. A much bigger clone sits one base away, suggesting this may be a read error. This rearrangement joins TRBV5-6 to TRBJ1-5; D uncertain. Germline values: CDR1 SGHDT, CDR2 YYEEEE. V shed 4 bases and J shed 4 bases, with 12 bases lying between them. The length of the CDR3 is 14 residues. This CDR3 reads CASSPSCGNQPQHF. In nucleotides, the CDR3 is TGTGCCAGCAGCCCCTCATGCGGAAATCAGCCCCAGCATTTT.

In its sample, this clonotype is medium-sized. The chain couples TRBV19 to TRBJ2-5; D is perhaps TRBD1 or TRBD2 (5 bases each). V lost 8 bases to trimming and J lost 5 bases, with 12 bases between them. Germline assignment: CDR1 LNHDA and CDR2 SQIVND (reference sequence). The CDR3 consists of 12 residues. The CDR3: CASGGWGETQYF. In nucleotides, the CDR3 is TGTGCCAGTGGGGGTTGGGGTGAGACCCAGTACTTC.

This clonotype is deemed large. The chain joins TRBV6-2 or TRBV6-3 to TRBJ1-1; D remains ambiguous. Per the germline V gene, CDR1 is MNHEY and CDR2 is SVGEGT. The CDR3 is made up of 12 amino acids. Deletions cut 0 bases from V and 8 bases from J, with 7 bases between. CDR3 residues: CASSYSIGEAFF. Here the CDR3 DNA reads TGTGCCAGCAGTTACTCGATCGGAGAAGCTTTCTTT.

By share, this clonotype ranks as medium-sized. V and J are TRBV5-5 and TRBJ2-5, with 8 nucleotides matching TRBD1. The length of the CDR3 is 16 residues. Losses at the gene ends were 4 bases for V and 7 bases for J; bases not matched to a gene: 15. The V gene's germline CDR1 is SGHKS and CDR2 YYEKEE (reference sequence). CDR3 DNA: TGTGCCAGCAGCCCAACGGCGACAGGGGAAGCGAGGACCCAGTACTTC. Residues: CASSPTATGEARTQYF.

Relative to its sample, this clonotype is medium-sized (0.01 to 0.1%). CDR3 nucleotides: TGTGCCAGTAGTAGCTTTCAGCGGGGGACACCCCTCCACTTT. Its protein product is CASSSFQRGTPLHF. The chain is built from TRBV19 and TRBJ1-6; possibly TRBD1 for D (5 bases). Germline-derived CDR1 and CDR2 are LNHDA and SQIVND (reference sequence). V gave up 4 bases and J gave up 11 bases, with 15 bases separating them. This CDR3 spans 14 amino acids.

This clonotype is termed medium-sized. The chain is built from TRBV27 and TRBJ1-1, with 7 bases aligning to TRBD1. This CDR3 spans 14 amino acids. The V gene end was trimmed by 2 bases and the J gene end by 5 bases; junction bases not matched to a gene: 5. Germline values: CDR1 MNHEY, CDR2 SMNVEV (reference sequence). The CDR3 region has the DNA TGTGCCAGCAGTTTACTGGGACAGCTAACTGAAGCTTTCTTT. Translation: CASSLLGQLTEAFF.

Relative to its sample, this clonotype is medium-sized (0.01 to 0.1%). V usage is TRBV19 and J usage is TRBJ1-4; possible D gene TRBD1, 5 bases. Trimming took off 1 base at V and 5 bases at J, with 14 bases between the two ends. CDR3 length equals 16 residues. Per germline, CDR1 LNHDA and CDR2 SQIVND (reference sequence). The CDR3 DNA is TGTGCCAGTAGTATAGTAAAGGGACGGCAGAATGAAAAACTGTTTTTT. Protein sequence: CASSIVKGRQNEKLFF. Together with reference TRBV19 and TRBJ1-4, the CDR3 gives the full variable domain: DGGITQSPKYLFRKEGQNVTLSCEQNLNHDAMYWYRQDPGQGLRLIYYSQIVNDFQKGDIAEGYSVSREKKESFPLTVTSAQKNPTAFYLCASSIVKGRQNEKLFFGSGTQLSVL.

This clonotype is termed medium-sized. The rearrangement links TRBV7-3 to TRBJ2-1; the match to TRBD1 covers 7 bases. Trimming took 3 bases from V and 5 from J; bases not matched to a gene: 10. CDR3 length equals 16 residues. The germline CDR1 and CDR2 sequences are SGHTA and FQGTGA. CDR3 residues: CASSLTTGPINNEQFF. CDR3 DNA: TGTGCCAGCAGCTTGACGACAGGGCCTATCAACAATGAGCAGTTCTTC.